These 13 T cell receptor beta chains were all obtained from the same sample, sequenced in a study of immune heterogeneity within non-small cell lung tumors. For the TCR beta CDR3, multiplex PCR with 32 V and 13 J primers performed the amplification. TCRdb re-called the multiplex PCR reads with MiXCR, one entry per CDR3 protein. Altogether 22,000 or so distinct CDR3 sequences are present, 25% to 30% being singletons, with the ten largest covering roughly 3.5%. Template came from bulk tumor genomic DNA, at around 600 ng per sample. Taken during surgery, several biopsies per primary tumor were spaced as far apart as possible within the tumor mass. Curative surgery was undertaken by patients, who had untreated, newly diagnosed non-small cell lung cancer. The sample taken for sequencing was lung tumor tissue. Receptors originate from a man aged 40-49 years with non-small cell lung cancer.

This clonotype was observed many times. The CDR3 region has the DNA TGCAGTGCTAGAACCGGACAGACGTTTAATGAAAAACTGTTTTTT. Its protein is CSARTGQTFNEKLFF. J is TRBJ1-4 and V is TRBV20-1; weak D call: TRBD1 (6 bases). Germline V gene sequence: CDR1 DFQATT, CDR2 SNEGSKA (reference sequence). V lost 2 bases, J lost 4 bases, and 14 bases lay in between. The CDR3 has 15 residues.

To note about this clonotype: A much larger clone differs by one base, so this may be a read error. The V gene is TRBV19, the J gene TRBJ2-1, with D unclear. CDR3 length: 13 amino acids. Germline lookup yields CDR1 LNHDA and CDR2 SQIVND (reference sequence). The CDR3 region is CASKGISYNEKFF. The CDR3 DNA is TGTGCCAGTAAGGGCATCTCCTACAATGAGAAGTTCTTC.

This sequence joins TRBV19 and TRBJ2-5; the match to TRBD1 covers 10 bases. This CDR3 is 16 amino acids long. V shed 3 bases, J shed 5 bases, and the junction held 9 bases outside the gene matches. The germline V gene has CDR1 LNHDA and CDR2 SQIVND (reference sequence). The DNA of the CDR3 is TGTGCCAGTAGTATTTACAACGACAGGGGGCGGGAGACCCAGTACTTC. Amino acids: CASSIYNDRGRETQYF. Variable domain in full (rest from reference TRBV19 and TRBJ2-5): DGGITQSPKYLFRKEGQNVTLSCEQNLNHDAMYWYRQDPGQGLRLIYYSQIVNDFQKGDIAEGYSVSREKKESFPLTVTSAQKNPTAFYLCASSIYNDRGRETQYFGPGTRLLVL.

The sample holds many counts of this clonotype. This chain uses TRBV20-1 with TRBJ1-1, with a possible D match to TRBD1 (5 bases). The CDR3 is 12 amino acids. Germline-derived CDR1 and CDR2 are DFQATT and SNEGSKA (reference sequence). The V end was cut by 6 bases, the J end by 3 bases, with 11 bases between. DNA of the CDR3: TGCAGTGCAAGGACATATTACACTGAAGCTTTCTTT. This codes for CSARTYYTEAFF.

For this clonotype: One base away lies a much larger clone, so this may be a sequencing read error. The chain employs TRBV7-8 and TRBJ1-1; D perhaps matches TRBD1 (5 bases). The CDR3 has 15 amino acids. Germline V gene lookup returns CDR1 SGHVS and CDR2 FQNEAQ. V shed 5 bases and J shed 5 bases, with 18 bases lying between them. The CDR3 reads CASSDRGGGGTEAFF. CDR3 nucleotides: TGTGCCAGCAGCGATCGGGGCGGTGGGGGAACTGAAGCTTTCTTT.

This clonotype was observed a few times. Compared with germline, one end of the junction differs, possibly owing to a read error. The chain combines TRBV28 with TRBJ1-6; 7 nucleotides line up with TRBD1. Per the germline V gene, CDR1 is MDHEN and CDR2 is SYDVKM. CDR3 length equals 14 residues. CDR3 in DNA: TGTGCCAGCAGTTTATCAGGGACAGCTTTACGGAACGACTTT. It codes for CASSLSGTALRNDF.

The V gene is TRBV20-1, the J gene TRBJ2-3; 10 positions agree with TRBD2. Germline V gene sequence: CDR1 DFQATT, CDR2 SNEGSKA (reference sequence). The ends lost 5 bases at V and 3 bases at J; junction bases unmatched: 20. CDR3 size: 19 residues. In nucleotides, the CDR3 is TGCAGTGCTCTCCTAGCGGGAGCTCAGGGGATGGCTCGAACAGATACGCAGTATTTT. The encoded protein is CSALLAGAQGMARTDTQYF.

This chain links TRBV18 with TRBJ1-2, with D possibly TRBD1 on 5 matching bases. Trimming left V 0 bases short and J 8 bases short, with 13 bases between. The CDR3 extends over 14 amino acids. CDR1 and CDR2 from the germline V gene are KGHSH and LQKENI. The CDR3 nucleotides read TGTGCCAGCTCACCACCATCAGGGACTCAAGGCTACACCTTC. This gives the protein CASSPPSGTQGYTF.

This clonotype was detected only once. The chain links TRBV7-9 to TRBJ1-3, with 7 positions matching TRBD1. The CDR3 extends over 16 amino acids. Germline V lookup: CDR1 SEHNR, CDR2 FQNEAQ (reference sequence). V trimming: 0 bases; J trimming: 3 bases; junction bases outside the gene matches: 5. CDR3 coding DNA: TGTGCCAGCAGCTTAGCAGGGGGCGCGGGTGGAAACACCATATATTTT. This encodes CASSLAGGAGGNTIYF.

There are many counts of this clonotype. The V call is TRBV5-1, the J call TRBJ1-2; D perhaps matches TRBD1 (6 bases). The germline V and J ends were trimmed by 4 bases and 4 bases, with 14 bases remaining between them. The CDR3 runs 14 residues. CDR1 and CDR2 (germline): SGHRS, YFSETQ. The CDR3 DNA follows: TGCGCCAGCAGCAGGGAACAGGGTACCTATGGCTACACCTTC. Its protein product is CASSREQGTYGYTF.

The V and J genes are TRBV19 and TRBJ2-5; 8 nucleotides align to TRBD1. The CDR3 contains 14 residues. Germline assignment: CDR1 LNHDA and CDR2 SQIVND (reference sequence). Trimming removed 4 bases from V and 4 bases from J; junction bases left unmatched: 5. CDR3 residues: CASSTGTGTETQYF. DNA of the CDR3: TGTGCCAGTAGTACCGGGACAGGTACAGAGACCCAGTACTTC.

As for this clonotype: One base away lies a much larger clone, so this may be a sequencing read error. The CDR3 sequence: CASNDDYNEQFF. The CDR3 DNA reads as TGCGCCAGCAATGATGACTACAATGAGCAGTTCTTC. This rearrangement joins TRBV5-1 to TRBJ2-1; D gene unclear. V was pared by 6 bases and J by 3 bases, with 7 bases between. The CDR3 spans 12 residues. Germline CDR1 SGHRS, CDR2 YFSETQ.

This clonotype was counted once. At one boundary the junction diverges from the germline segment, which might be a read error. The J gene is TRBJ2-1, the V gene TRBV3-1; D gene unclear. Germline V gene sequence: CDR1 LGHDT, CDR2 YNNKEL (reference sequence). CDR3 length equals 14 residues. CDR3: CASSQEAQLGEQLF. CDR3 coding DNA: TGTGCCAGCAGCCAAGAAGCCCAATTGGGTGAGCAGTTATTC.